The rows below give T cell receptor beta chains drawn from one sample of a study of human T cells and chemical hapten exposure. TCRdb reprocessed the RACE reads with MiXCR, giving one entry per CDR3 protein. The sample lists more than 80,000 distinct CDR3 sequences, 9.5% to 14% occurring once. The sequenced sample was whole blood, obtained in connection with sensitization to the hapten diphenylcyclopropenone (DPC). The receptors here all came from a woman in her sixties or seventies with alopecia areata. Some clones in this sample may be carry-over from other donors' samples. Each CDR3 is given with its conserved first and last residue. A D gene is named only where the DNA matches it firmly. Clone size is given for some rows only: seen once, a few or many times, or a class if the clone is expanded.

V: TRBV21-1; D: .; J: TRBJ2-1; size: few; DNA: TGTGCCACCCAGCGGGGGGAGTACAATGAGCAGTTCTTC; CDR3: CATQRGEYNEQFF
V: TRBV30; D: .; J: TRBJ1-3; size: .; DNA: TGTGCCTGGAACCCCTCCAAGCCTGGAAACACCATATATTTT; CDR3: CAWNPSKPGNTIYF
V: TRBV29-1; D: .; J: TRBJ1-2; size: .; DNA: TGCAGCGTTGCCCAGATTGGCTACACCTTC; CDR3: CSVAQIGYTF
V: TRBV5-1; D: .; J: TRBJ1-2; size: few; DNA: TGCGCCAGCAGCCCAGGGATCTATGGCTACACCTTC; CDR3: CASSPGIYGYTF
V: TRBV5-4; D: TRBD1; J: TRBJ1-1; size: many; DNA: TGTGCCAGCAGCATCCGGACAGGGGAGAACACTGAAGCTTTCTTT; CDR3: CASSIRTGENTEAFF
V: TRBV6-5; D: TRBD1; J: TRBJ1-4; size: few; DNA: TGTGCCAGCAGCGGGACAGGAGAAAATGAAAAACTGTTTTTT; CDR3: CASSGTGENEKLFF
V: TRBV19; D: .; J: TRBJ1-5; size: many; DNA: TGTGCCAGTAGTATACGGACAGTCCTCCCTCAGCCCCAGCATTTT; CDR3: CASSIRTVLPQPQHF
V: TRBV4-2; D: .; J: TRBJ2-7; size: few; DNA: TGTGCCAGCAGCCAAGATCGGTGGGGGGGCAACGAGCAGTACTTC; CDR3: CASSQDRWGGNEQYF
V: TRBV3-1; D: TRBD2; J: TRBJ2-2; size: .; DNA: TGTGCCAGCAGCCAAAGAAGCGGGGGGACAAACACCGGGGAGCTGTTTTTT; CDR3: CASSQRSGGTNTGELFF
V: TRBV7-2; D: .; J: TRBJ2-5; size: few; DNA: TGTGCCAGCAGCTTAGCGCTGACTAGATGGGAAGAGACCCAGTACTTC; CDR3: CASSLALTRWEETQYF
V: TRBV18; D: .; J: TRBJ2-4; size: many; DNA: TGTGCCAGCTCCGAGACAACCCAAAACATTCAGTACTTC; CDR3: CASSETTQNIQYF
V: TRBV10-3; D: .; J: TRBJ2-3; size: many; DNA: TGTGCCATCAGTTGGGACCGTAGCACAGATACGCAGTATTTT; CDR3: CAISWDRSTDTQYF
V: TRBV27; D: .; J: TRBJ2-5; size: few; DNA: TGTGCCAGCAGTTTTGGCGTCGGGGGCGTGAAGACCCAGTACTTC; CDR3: CASSFGVGGVKTQYF
V: TRBV20-1; D: .; J: TRBJ2-3; size: few; DNA: TGCAGTGCTAGACTGCCGGGGGCAGATACGCAGTATTTT; CDR3: CSARLPGADTQYF
V: TRBV20-1; D: TRBD1; J: TRBJ1-6; size: many; DNA: TGCAGTGCTCCCCGGGACAGGGCTAATTCACCCCTCCACTTT; CDR3: CSAPRDRANSPLHF
V: TRBV9; D: .; J: TRBJ1-5; size: few; DNA: TGTGCCAGCAGCATAGGAATCTTCAATCAGCCCCAGCATTTT; CDR3: CASSIGIFNQPQHF
V: TRBV9; D: TRBD1; J: TRBJ1-6; size: few; DNA: TGTGCCAGCAGCGGGGGGACAGGCGGAAATTCACCCCTCCACTTT; CDR3: CASSGGTGGNSPLHF
V: TRBV30; D: .; J: TRBJ1-6; size: many; DNA: TGTGCCTGGAGTAGAGAACCCAATTCACCCCTCCACTTT; CDR3: CAWSREPNSPLHF
V: TRBV6-1; D: .; J: TRBJ1-2; size: few; DNA: TGTGCCAGCAGTGAAGCTTTTAACTATGGCTACACCTTC; CDR3: CASSEAFNYGYTF
V: TRBV2; D: .; J: TRBJ1-4; size: .; DNA: TGTGCCAGCAGTGAATCGTTTCTGGAAAAACTGTTTTTT; CDR3: CASSESFLEKLFF
V: TRBV5-6; D: TRBD2; J: TRBJ2-3; size: few; DNA: TGTGCCAGCACCAGGACTAGCGCTACGCAGTATTTT; CDR3: CASTRTSATQYF
V: TRBV9; D: TRBD1; J: TRBJ1-6; size: many; DNA: TGTGCCAGCAGCGTAGAGAGGTGGACAGGGACAACACGGGATTCACCCCTCCACTTT; CDR3: CASSVERWTGTTRDSPLHF
V: TRBV11-2; D: .; J: TRBJ1-1; size: many; DNA: TGTGCCAGCAGCCCCATCGGGGGAAATGTTGAAGCTTTCTTT; CDR3: CASSPIGGNVEAFF
V: TRBV6-5; D: TRBD1; J: TRBJ2-7; size: many; DNA: TGTGCCAGCAGTTACACCGGGACAGGAGTCTACGAGCAGTACTTC; CDR3: CASSYTGTGVYEQYF
V: TRBV3-1; D: .; J: TRBJ2-3; size: many; DNA: TGTGCCAGCAGCAGTCAAACCGGGACCACACCAGATACGCAGTATTTT; CDR3: CASSSQTGTTPDTQYF
V: TRBV5-1; D: TRBD2; J: TRBJ2-4; size: many; DNA: TGCGCCAGCAGCTTGGAGCCAGCGGGGGGGCCAGACATTCAGTACTTC; CDR3: CASSLEPAGGPDIQYF
V: TRBV4-1; D: .; J: TRBJ2-5; size: .; DNA: TGCGCCAGCAGCTCCCAGCCCTCCCCGGAGGGATTAAAGACCCAGTACTTC; CDR3: CASSSQPSPEGLKTQYF
V: TRBV15; D: TRBD1; J: TRBJ2-2; size: .; DNA: TGTGCCACCAGCAGAGAAAGACAGGGGGGCACCGGGGAGCTGTTTTTT; CDR3: CATSRERQGGTGELFF